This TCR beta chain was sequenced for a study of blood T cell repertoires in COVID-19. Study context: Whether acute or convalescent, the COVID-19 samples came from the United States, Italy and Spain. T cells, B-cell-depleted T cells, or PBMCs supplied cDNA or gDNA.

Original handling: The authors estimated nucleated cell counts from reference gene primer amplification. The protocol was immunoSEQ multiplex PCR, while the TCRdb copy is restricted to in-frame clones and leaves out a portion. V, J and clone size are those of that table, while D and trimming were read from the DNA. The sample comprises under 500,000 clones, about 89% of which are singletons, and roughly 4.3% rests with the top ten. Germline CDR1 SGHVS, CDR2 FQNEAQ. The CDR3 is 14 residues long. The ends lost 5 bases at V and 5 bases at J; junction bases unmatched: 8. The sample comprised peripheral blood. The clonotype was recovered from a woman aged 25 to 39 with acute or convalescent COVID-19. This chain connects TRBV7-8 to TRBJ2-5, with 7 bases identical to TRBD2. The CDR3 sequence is CASSRGLGWETQYF. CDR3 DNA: TGTGCCAGCAGCCGAGGACTAGGGTGGGAGACCCAGTACTTC.